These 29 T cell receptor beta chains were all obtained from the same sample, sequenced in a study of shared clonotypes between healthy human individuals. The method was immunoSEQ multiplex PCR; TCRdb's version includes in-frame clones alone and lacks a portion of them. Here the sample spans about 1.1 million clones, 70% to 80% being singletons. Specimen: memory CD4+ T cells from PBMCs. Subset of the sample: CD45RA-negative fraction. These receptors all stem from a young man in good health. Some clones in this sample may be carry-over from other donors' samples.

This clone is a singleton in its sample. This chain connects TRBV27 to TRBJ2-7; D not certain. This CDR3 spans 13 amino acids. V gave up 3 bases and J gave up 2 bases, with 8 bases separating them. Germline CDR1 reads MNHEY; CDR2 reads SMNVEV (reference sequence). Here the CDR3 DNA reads TGTGCCAGCAGTTTGGGCAACACCTACGAGCAGTACTTC. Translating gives CASSLGNTYEQYF.

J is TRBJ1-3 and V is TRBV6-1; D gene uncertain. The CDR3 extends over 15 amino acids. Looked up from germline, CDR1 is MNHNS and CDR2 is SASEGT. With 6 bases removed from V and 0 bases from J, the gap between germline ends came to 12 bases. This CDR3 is CASSWEGHSGNTIYF. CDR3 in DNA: TGTGCCAGCAGCTGGGAGGGCCACTCTGGAAACACCATATATTTT.

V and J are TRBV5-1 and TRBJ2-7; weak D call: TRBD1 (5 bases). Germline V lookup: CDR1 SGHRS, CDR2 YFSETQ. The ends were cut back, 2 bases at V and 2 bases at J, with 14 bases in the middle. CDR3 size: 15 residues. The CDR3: CASSFTGQPPYEQYF. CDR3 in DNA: TGCGCCAGCAGCTTTACAGGCCAACCTCCCTACGAGCAGTACTTC.

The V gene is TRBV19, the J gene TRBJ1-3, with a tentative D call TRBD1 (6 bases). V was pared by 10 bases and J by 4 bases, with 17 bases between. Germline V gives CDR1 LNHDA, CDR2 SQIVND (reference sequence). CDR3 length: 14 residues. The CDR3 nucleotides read TGTGCCACCAAAACAGGGTTTATGGGAAACACCATATATTTT. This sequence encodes CATKTGFMGNTIYF.

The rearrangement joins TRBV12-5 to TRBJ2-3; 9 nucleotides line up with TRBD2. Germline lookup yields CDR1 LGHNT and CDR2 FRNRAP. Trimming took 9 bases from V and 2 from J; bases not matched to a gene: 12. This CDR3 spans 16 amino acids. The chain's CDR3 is CASQYRAGGYTDTQYF. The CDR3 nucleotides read TGTGCTAGCCAGTATAGGGCGGGAGGGTACACAGATACGCAGTATTTT.

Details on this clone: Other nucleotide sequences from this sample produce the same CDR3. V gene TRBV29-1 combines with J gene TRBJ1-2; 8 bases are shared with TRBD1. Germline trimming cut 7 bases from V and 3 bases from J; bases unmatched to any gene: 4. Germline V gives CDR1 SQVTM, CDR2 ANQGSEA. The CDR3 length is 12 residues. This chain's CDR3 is CSGGQGDYGYTF. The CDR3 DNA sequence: TGCAGCGGTGGACAGGGTGACTATGGCTACACCTTC.

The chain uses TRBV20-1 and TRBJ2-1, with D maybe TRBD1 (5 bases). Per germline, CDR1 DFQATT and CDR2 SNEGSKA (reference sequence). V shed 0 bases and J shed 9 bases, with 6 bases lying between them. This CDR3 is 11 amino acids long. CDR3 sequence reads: CSARDRGEQFF. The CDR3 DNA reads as TGCAGTGCTAGAGATAGGGGTGAGCAGTTCTTC.

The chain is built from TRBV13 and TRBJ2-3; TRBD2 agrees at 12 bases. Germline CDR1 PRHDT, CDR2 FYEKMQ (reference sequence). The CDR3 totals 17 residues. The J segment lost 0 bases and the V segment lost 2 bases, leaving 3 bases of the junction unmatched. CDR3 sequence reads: CASSLTGLAGSTDTQYF. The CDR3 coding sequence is TGTGCCAGCAGCTTAACAGGACTAGCGGGAAGCACAGATACGCAGTATTTT.

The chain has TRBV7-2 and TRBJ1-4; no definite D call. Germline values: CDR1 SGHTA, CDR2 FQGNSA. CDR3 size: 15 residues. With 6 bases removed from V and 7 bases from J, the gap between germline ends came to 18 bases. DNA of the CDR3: TGTGCCAGCAGGGCGGGAGATGTGATTTCTGAAAAACTGTTTTTT. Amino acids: CASRAGDVISEKLFF.

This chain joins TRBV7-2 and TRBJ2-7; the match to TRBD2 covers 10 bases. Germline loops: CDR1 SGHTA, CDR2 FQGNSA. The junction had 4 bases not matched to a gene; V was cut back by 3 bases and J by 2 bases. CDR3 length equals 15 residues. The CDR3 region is CASSLGLAMAYEQYF. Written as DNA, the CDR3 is TGTGCCAGCAGCTTGGGACTAGCGATGGCCTACGAGCAGTACTTC.

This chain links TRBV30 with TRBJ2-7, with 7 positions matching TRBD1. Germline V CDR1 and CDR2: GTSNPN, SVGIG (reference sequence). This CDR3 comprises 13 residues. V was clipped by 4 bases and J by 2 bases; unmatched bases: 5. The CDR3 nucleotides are TGTGCCTGGAACAGGGGACAAACCTACGAGCAGTACTTC. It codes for CAWNRGQTYEQYF.

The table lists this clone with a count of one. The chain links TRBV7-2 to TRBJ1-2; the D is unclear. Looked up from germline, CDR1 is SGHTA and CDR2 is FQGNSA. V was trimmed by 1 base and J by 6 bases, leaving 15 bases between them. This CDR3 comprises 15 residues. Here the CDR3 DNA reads TGTGCCAGCAGCTTAGTGGGAAGTACCCGAGATGGCTACACCTTC. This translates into CASSLVGSTRDGYTF.

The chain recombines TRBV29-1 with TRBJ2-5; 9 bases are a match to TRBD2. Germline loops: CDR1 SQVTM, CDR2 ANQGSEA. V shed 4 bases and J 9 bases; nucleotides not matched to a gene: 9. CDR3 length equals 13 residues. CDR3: CSVVAGGGSSQYF. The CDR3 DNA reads TGCAGCGTTGTGGCGGGAGGGGGATCGTCCCAGTACTTC.

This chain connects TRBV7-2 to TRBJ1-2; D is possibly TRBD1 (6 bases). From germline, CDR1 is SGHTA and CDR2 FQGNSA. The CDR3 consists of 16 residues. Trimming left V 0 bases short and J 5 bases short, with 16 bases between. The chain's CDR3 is CASSLAPWGAGYGYTF. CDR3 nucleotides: TGTGCCAGCAGCTTAGCGCCGTGGGGGGCGGGGTATGGCTACACCTTC.

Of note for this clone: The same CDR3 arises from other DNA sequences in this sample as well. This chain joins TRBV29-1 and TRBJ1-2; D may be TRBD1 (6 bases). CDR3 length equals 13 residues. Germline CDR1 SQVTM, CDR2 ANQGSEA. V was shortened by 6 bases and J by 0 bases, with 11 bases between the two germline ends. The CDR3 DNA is TGCAGCGTAGAGGGGGGAGCTAACTATGGCTACACCTTC. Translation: CSVEGGANYGYTF.

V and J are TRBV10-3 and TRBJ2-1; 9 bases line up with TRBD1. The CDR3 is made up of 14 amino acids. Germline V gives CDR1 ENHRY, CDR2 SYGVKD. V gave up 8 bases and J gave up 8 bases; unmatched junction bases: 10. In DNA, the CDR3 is TGTGCCATCGGGACGGGACAGGGTTATGATGAGCAGTTCTTC. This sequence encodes CAIGTGQGYDEQFF.

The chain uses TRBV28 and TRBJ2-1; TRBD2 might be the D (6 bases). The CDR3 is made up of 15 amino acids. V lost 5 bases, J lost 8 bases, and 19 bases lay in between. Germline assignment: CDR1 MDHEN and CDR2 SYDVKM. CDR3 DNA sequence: TGTGCCAGCAGTCCAATAGACATAGCGGTTTATGAGCAGTTCTTC. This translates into CASSPIDIAVYEQFF. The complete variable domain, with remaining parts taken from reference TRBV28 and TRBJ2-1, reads DVKVTQSSRYLVKRTGEKVFLECVQDMDHENMFWYRQDPGLGLRLIYFSYDVKMKEKGDIPEGYSVSREKKERFSLILESASTNQTSMYLCASSPIDIAVYEQFFGPGTRLTVL.

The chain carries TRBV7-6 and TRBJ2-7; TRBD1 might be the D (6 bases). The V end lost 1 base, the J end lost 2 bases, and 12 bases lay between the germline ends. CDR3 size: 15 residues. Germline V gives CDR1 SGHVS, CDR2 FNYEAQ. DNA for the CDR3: TGTGCCAGCAGCTTAGGTCCAGGGGCAGCCTACGAGCAGTACTTC. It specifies CASSLGPGAAYEQYF.

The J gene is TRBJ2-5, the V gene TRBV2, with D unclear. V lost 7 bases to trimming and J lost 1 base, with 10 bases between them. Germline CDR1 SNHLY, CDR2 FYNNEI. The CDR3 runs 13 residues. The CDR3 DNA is TGTGCCAGCAAGCGTACAGTCCAAGAGACCCAGTACTTC. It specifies CASKRTVQETQYF.

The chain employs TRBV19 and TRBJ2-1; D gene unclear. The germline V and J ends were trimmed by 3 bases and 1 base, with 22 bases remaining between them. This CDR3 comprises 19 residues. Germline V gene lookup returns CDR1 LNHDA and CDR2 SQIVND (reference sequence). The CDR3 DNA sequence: TGTGCCAGTAGTATTCGGGTTTTATTGGACGTCAGTTCCTACAATGAGCAGTTCTTC. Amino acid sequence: CASSIRVLLDVSSYNEQFF. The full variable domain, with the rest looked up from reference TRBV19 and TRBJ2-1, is DGGITQSPKYLFRKEGQNVTLSCEQNLNHDAMYWYRQDPGQGLRLIYYSQIVNDFQKGDIAEGYSVSREKKESFPLTVTSAQKNPTAFYLCASSIRVLLDVSSYNEQFFGPGTRLTVL.

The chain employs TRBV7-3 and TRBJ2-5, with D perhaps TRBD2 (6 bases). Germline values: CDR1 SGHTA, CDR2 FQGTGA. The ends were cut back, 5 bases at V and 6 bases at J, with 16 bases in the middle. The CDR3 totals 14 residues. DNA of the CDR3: TGTGCCAGCAGCCTCATCCCGGGACTGAAGACCCAGTACTTC. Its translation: CASSLIPGLKTQYF.

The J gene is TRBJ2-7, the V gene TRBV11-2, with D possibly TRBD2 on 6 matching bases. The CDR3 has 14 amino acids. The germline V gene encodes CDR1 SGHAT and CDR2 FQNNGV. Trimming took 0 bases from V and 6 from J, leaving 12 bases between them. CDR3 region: CASSLDRGLPEQYF. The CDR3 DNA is TGTGCCAGCAGCTTAGACCGGGGACTCCCCGAGCAGTACTTC.

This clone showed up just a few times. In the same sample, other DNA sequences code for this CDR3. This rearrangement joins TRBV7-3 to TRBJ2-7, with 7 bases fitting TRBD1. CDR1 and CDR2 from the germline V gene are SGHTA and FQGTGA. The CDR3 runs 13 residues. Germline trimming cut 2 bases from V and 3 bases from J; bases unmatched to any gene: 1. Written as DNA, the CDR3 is TGTGCCAGCAGCTTACGACAGGGCTACGAGCAGTACTTC. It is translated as CASSLRQGYEQYF.

CDR3 DNA sequence: TGTGCCAGCAGTTACGTAGGAGGGACAGAAGAGACCCAGTACTTC. The encoded protein is CASSYVGGTEETQYF. The chain combines TRBV6-5 with TRBJ2-5, with a weak D call TRBD1 (7 bases). CDR3 size: 15 residues. The V gene lost 2 bases and the J gene lost 3 bases, with 13 bases spanning the gap. Germline V lookup: CDR1 MNHEY, CDR2 SVGAGI.

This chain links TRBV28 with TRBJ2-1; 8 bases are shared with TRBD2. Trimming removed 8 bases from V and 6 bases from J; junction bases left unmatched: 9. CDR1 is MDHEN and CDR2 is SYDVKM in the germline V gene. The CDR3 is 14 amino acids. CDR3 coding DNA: TGTGCCAGCGAAGAGGGCGGGGGGCGCAATGAGCAGTTCTTC. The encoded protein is CASEEGGGRNEQFF.

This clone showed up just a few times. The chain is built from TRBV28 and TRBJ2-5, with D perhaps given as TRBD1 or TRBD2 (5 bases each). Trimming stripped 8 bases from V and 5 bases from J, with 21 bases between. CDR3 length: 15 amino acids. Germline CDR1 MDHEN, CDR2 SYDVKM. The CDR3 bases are TGTGCCAGCTCTTCTACCGGGACCTCCGGGGAGACCCAGTACTTC. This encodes CASSSTGTSGETQYF.

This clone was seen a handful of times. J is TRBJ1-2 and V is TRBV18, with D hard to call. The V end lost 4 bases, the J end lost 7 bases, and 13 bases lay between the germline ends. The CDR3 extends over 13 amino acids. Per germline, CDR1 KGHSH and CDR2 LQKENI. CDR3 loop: CASSLTTRVGYTF. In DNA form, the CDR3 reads TGTGCCAGCTCACTGACAACTAGGGTTGGCTACACCTTC.

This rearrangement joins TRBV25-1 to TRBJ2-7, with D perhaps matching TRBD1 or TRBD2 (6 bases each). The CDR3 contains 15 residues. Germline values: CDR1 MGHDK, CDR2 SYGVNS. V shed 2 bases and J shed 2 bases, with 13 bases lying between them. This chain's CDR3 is CASSEGGQAPYEQYF. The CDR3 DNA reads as TGTGCCAGCAGTGAAGGGGGGCAGGCCCCCTACGAGCAGTACTTC.

CDR3 loop: CAWSEGAPTEAFF. The DNA for the CDR3 is TGTGCCTGGAGTGAGGGGGCGCCCACTGAAGCTTTCTTT. The genes are TRBV30 and TRBJ1-1; 7 bases agree with TRBD1. Germline V gene data show CDR1 as GTSNPN and CDR2 as SVGIG (reference sequence). CDR3 size: 13 residues. The ends lost 1 base at V and 4 bases at J; junction bases unmatched: 3.